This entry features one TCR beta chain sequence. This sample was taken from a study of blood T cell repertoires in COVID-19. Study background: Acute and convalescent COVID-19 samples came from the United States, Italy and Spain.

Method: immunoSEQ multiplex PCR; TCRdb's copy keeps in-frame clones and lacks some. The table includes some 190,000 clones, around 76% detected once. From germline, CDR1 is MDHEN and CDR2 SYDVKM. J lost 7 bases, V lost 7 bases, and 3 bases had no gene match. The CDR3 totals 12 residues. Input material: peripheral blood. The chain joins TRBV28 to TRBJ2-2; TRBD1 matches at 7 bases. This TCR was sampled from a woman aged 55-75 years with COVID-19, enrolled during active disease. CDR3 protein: CASKGAGGELFF. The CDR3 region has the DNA TGTGCCAGCAAGGGGGCTGGCGGGGAGCTGTTTTTT.